A single sample is the source of the 25 T cell receptor beta chains below, sequenced in a study of shared clonotypes between healthy human individuals. Assay used: immunoSEQ multiplex PCR; TCRdb lists only in-frame clones, some missing. The repertoire holds some 690,000 clones, about 92% seen once, with about 34% in the top ten. Sequencing was performed on memory CD8+ T cells from PBMCs. Subset given: CD45RO+ cells pooled with CCR7-negative TemRA cells. These receptors were collected from a man in his late teens or twenties in good health. Some clones in this sample may be carry-over from other donors' samples.

A note on this clone: At the DNA level, this CDR3 is encoded by other sequences in the same sample as well. The V call is TRBV7-3, the J call TRBJ2-2; 13 positions match TRBD2. CDR3 length: 16 amino acids. Germline CDR1 and CDR2: SGHTA and FQGTGA. V was clipped by 5 bases and J by 5 bases; unmatched bases: 5. The CDR3 DNA reads TGTGCCAGCAGCCGACTAGCGGGAGGAGGTACCGGGGAGCTGTTTTTT. This translates into CASSRLAGGGTGELFF.

V is TRBV5-6 and J is TRBJ2-5; the match to TRBD1 covers 10 bases. Judging by the DNA end, TRBJ2-7 fits better; the J call may be wrong. CDR3 size: 13 residues. The germline V gene encodes CDR1 SGHDT and CDR2 YYEEEE. This CDR3 reads CASSGTGAYEQYF. The CDR3 region has the DNA TGTGCCAGCAGCGGGACAGGGGCCTACGAGCAGTACTTC.

The V gene is TRBV5-4, the J gene TRBJ2-1, with 11 bases aligning to TRBD2. There are 15 residues in the CDR3. CDR1 and CDR2 from the germline V gene are SGHNT and YYREEE (reference sequence). V dropped 4 bases and J dropped 8; count of bases not matched to a gene: 8. CDR3 sequence (DNA): TGTGCCAGCAGCGTTAGCGGGAGGGCCGCCTATGAGCAGTTCTTC. It yields the protein CASSVSGRAAYEQFF.

The V gene is TRBV2, the J gene TRBJ2-5, with D unclear. The end of the DNA is better explained by TRBJ2-7, so the J call may be wrong. The V gene's germline CDR1 is SNHLY and CDR2 FYNNEI. There are 12 residues in the CDR3. The DNA for the CDR3 is TGTGCCAGCAAGGGCTCACACTACGAGCAGTACTTC. Protein: CASKGSHYEQYF.

The chain carries TRBV7-9 and TRBJ2-7; no clear D. The CDR3 consists of 13 residues. V was cut by 1 base and J by 7 bases, with 11 bases left in between. The germline V gene encodes CDR1 SEHNR and CDR2 FQNEAQ (reference sequence). CDR3 DNA: TGTGCCAGCAGCTTAGACGGTTGGCGGGAGCAGTACTTC. Encoded protein: CASSLDGWREQYF.

The chain couples TRBV27 to TRBJ1-1; D uncertain. V was trimmed by 6 bases and J by 10 bases, leaving 12 bases between them. Germline CDR1 and CDR2: MNHEY and SMNVEV (reference sequence). CDR3 length: 11 residues. The CDR3 loop reads CASRGGAGAFF. DNA of the CDR3: TGTGCCAGCAGGGGAGGAGCGGGAGCTTTCTTT.

The chain has TRBV7-9 and TRBJ2-5; D is ambiguous. The CDR3 length is 15 residues. Germline V gene sequence: CDR1 SEHNR, CDR2 FQNEAQ (reference sequence). Between the trimmed V and J ends, which lost 6 bases and 1 base, there was a span of 15 bases. CDR3 in amino acids: CASSQGLRTQETQYF. For the CDR3, the DNA is TGTGCCAGCAGTCAAGGGTTACGGACCCAAGAGACCCAGTACTTC.

Notes on this clone: At one end the junction does not follow the germline gene, possibly because of a read error. This chain links TRBV27 with TRBJ1-5, with TRBD1 identical over 9 bases. This CDR3 contains 17 residues. Germline assignment: CDR1 MNHEY and CDR2 SMNVEV (reference sequence). Here the CDR3 DNA reads TGTGCCAGCAGTTTATCCCCGGGACAGGGATTTTATCAGTCCCAGCATTTT. This sequence encodes CASSLSPGQGFYQSQHF.

The chain links TRBV7-9 to TRBJ2-7; either TRBD1 or TRBD2 may supply D (5 bases each). V was trimmed by 3 bases and J by 7 bases, leaving 10 bases between them. CDR3 length equals 12 residues. The germline CDR1 and CDR2 sequences are SEHNR and FQNEAQ (reference sequence). The CDR3 here is CASSFGTGEQYF. In DNA form, the CDR3 reads TGTGCCAGCAGCTTTGGGACGGGGGAGCAGTACTTC.

The gene calls are TRBV10-3 and TRBJ1-2, with TRBD1 matching over 9 bases. V lost 2 bases, J lost 8 bases, and 9 bases stayed unmatched. The length of the CDR3 is 15 residues. Germline V gives CDR1 ENHRY, CDR2 SYGVKD. CDR3 nucleotide sequence: TGTGCCATCAGTGAGGAGACAGGGGGTACAAGCGGCTACACCTTC. It translates to CAISEETGGTSGYTF.

The chain links TRBV27 to TRBJ2-2; 8 nucleotides align to TRBD1. CDR1 is MNHEY, CDR2 SMNVEV, per germline (reference sequence). The CDR3 is 15 amino acids. J was trimmed by 0 bases and V by 5 bases; bases with no gene match: 2. The CDR3 region is CASSPDRANTGELFF. Written as DNA, the CDR3 is TGTGCCAGCAGTCCGGACAGGGCGAACACCGGGGAGCTGTTTTTT.

The rearrangement links TRBV9 to TRBJ2-5, with TRBD2 matching 7 bases. This CDR3 comprises 14 residues. The germline CDR1 and CDR2 sequences are SGDLS and YYNGEE. Trimming at V came to 6 bases and at J to 5 bases, leaving 10 bases not matched to a gene. CDR3 DNA: TGTGCCAGCAATCCTAGCGGAGCGGGTGAGACCCAGTACTTC. Amino acid sequence: CASNPSGAGETQYF.

The rearrangement uses TRBV7-8 and TRBJ2-6, with a weak D call TRBD1 (6 bases). The germline CDR1 and CDR2 sequences are SGHVS and FQNEAQ. Trimming removed 5 bases from V and 0 bases from J, with 14 bases in between. The CDR3 loop spans 17 amino acids. The CDR3 sequence: CASSPDSRLSGANVLTF. CDR3 nucleotide sequence: TGTGCCAGCAGCCCGGACAGCAGACTCTCTGGGGCCAACGTCCTGACTTTC. The full variable domain, with the rest looked up from reference TRBV7-8 and TRBJ2-6, is GAGVSQSPRYKVAKRGQDVALRCDPISGHVSLFWYQQALGQGPEFLTYFQNEAQLDKSGLPSDRFFAERPEGSVSTLKIQRTQQEDSAVYLCASSPDSRLSGANVLTFGAGSRLTVL.

This chain connects TRBV7-3 to TRBJ2-1; 10 bases line up with TRBD2. Germline loops: CDR1 SGHTA, CDR2 FQGTGA. Trimming took 4 bases from V and 7 from J; bases not matched to a gene: 13. CDR3 length: 17 residues. CDR3 DNA: TGTGCCAGCAGCTCATTGGGGACTAGCGCCCACGGGAATGAGCAGTTCTTC. Its protein is CASSSLGTSAHGNEQFF.

The table lists this clone with a count of one. V gene TRBV28 combines with J gene TRBJ2-7; D tentatively fits TRBD1 or TRBD2 (5 bases each). The CDR3 is 10 amino acids. Trimming shortened V by 8 bases and J by 7 bases, and 9 bases separated the two germline ends. Germline CDR1 is MDHEN and CDR2 is SYDVKM. CDR3 bases: TGTGCCAGCGGGTGGGGGGAGCAGTACTTC. It is translated as CASGWGEQYF.

The V and J genes are TRBV7-9 and TRBJ2-1; 12 nucleotides agree with TRBD1. Trimming at V came to 2 bases and at J to 7 bases, leaving 9 bases not matched to a gene. The CDR3 sequence is 17 residues long. Per germline, CDR1 SEHNR and CDR2 FQNEAQ (reference sequence). CDR3 amino acids: CASSLRTGTGGRNEQFF. In DNA, the CDR3 is TGTGCCAGCAGCTTACGCACCGGGACAGGGGGCCGAAATGAGCAGTTCTTC.

The CDR3 sequence: CASSLLGESSGNTIYF. The CDR3 DNA reads TGTGCCAGCAGTTTATTGGGGGAAAGCTCTGGAAACACCATATATTTT. The chain uses TRBV28 and TRBJ1-3; D is perhaps TRBD1 (5 bases). V lost 1 base, J lost 0 bases, and 10 bases lay in between. Germline CDR1 is MDHEN and CDR2 is SYDVKM. The CDR3 extends over 16 amino acids. Looking up the rest from reference TRBV28 and TRBJ1-3 gives the full variable domain: DVKVTQSSRYLVKRTGEKVFLECVQDMDHENMFWYRQDPGLGLRLIYFSYDVKMKEKGDIPEGYSVSREKKERFSLILESASTNQTSMYLCASSLLGESSGNTIYFGEGSWLTVV.

V is TRBV6-5 and J is TRBJ1-1, with D unclear. V lost 4 bases to trimming and J lost 2 bases, with 17 bases between them. Germline CDR1 reads MNHEY; CDR2 reads SVGAGI. The CDR3 length is 16 residues. The CDR3 sequence is CASSFEITDSNTEAFF. DNA of the CDR3: TGTGCCAGCAGTTTCGAAATAACGGATTCCAACACTGAAGCTTTCTTT.

The chain couples TRBV19 to TRBJ2-5; D is perhaps TRBD2 (6 bases). CDR3 size: 14 residues. Germline CDR1 LNHDA, CDR2 SQIVND (reference sequence). Trimming left V 1 base short and J 4 bases short, with 10 bases between. The CDR3 region is CASSIAGESETQYF. CDR3 nucleotide sequence: TGTGCCAGTAGTATAGCGGGAGAGTCAGAGACCCAGTACTTC.

The gene calls are TRBV11-1 and TRBJ2-3; D not certain. Trimming took 5 bases from V and 1 from J, leaving 10 bases between them. Looked up from germline, CDR1 is SGHAT and CDR2 is FQDESV (reference sequence). This CDR3 is built from 14 residues. The CDR3 is CASSLTVRTDTQYF. For the CDR3, the DNA is TGTGCCAGCAGCCTCACCGTCCGCACAGATACGCAGTATTTT.

This clone appeared a single time. A much larger clone sits a single nucleotide away, making a read error possible. The V call is TRBV7-3, the J call TRBJ2-1; no firm D call. Germline V gives CDR1 SGHTA, CDR2 FQGTGA. This CDR3 comprises 12 residues. With 3 bases removed from V and 5 bases from J, the gap between germline ends came to 5 bases. The CDR3 loop is CASSFSNNEQFF. The CDR3 DNA is TGTGCCAGCAGCTTTTCAAACAATGAGCAGTTCTTC.

This rearrangement joins TRBV9 to TRBJ1-3, with TRBD1 identical over 7 bases. Germline trimming cut 4 bases from V and 6 bases from J; bases unmatched to any gene: 16. The CDR3 has 17 amino acids. Germline CDR1 SGDLS, CDR2 YYNGEE. The CDR3 spells CASSLKGRRQGENTIYF. The CDR3 DNA reads as TGTGCCAGCAGCCTTAAGGGTAGGCGGCAGGGGGAAAACACCATATATTTT.

The chain is built from TRBV6-5 and TRBJ2-5; D is perhaps TRBD2 (6 bases). The CDR3 extends over 11 amino acids. Germline V lookup: CDR1 MNHEY, CDR2 SVGAGI. Trimming pared 5 bases from V and 10 bases from J, leaving 11 bases between. This CDR3 reads CASSELEGQYF. DNA of the CDR3: TGTGCCAGCAGTGAGTTGGAGGGCCAGTACTTC.

This rearrangement joins TRBV6-1 to TRBJ2-1; 7 bases map to TRBD2. Per the germline V gene, CDR1 is MNHNS and CDR2 is SASEGT. The J segment lost 3 bases and the V segment lost 1 base, leaving 9 bases of the junction unmatched. The CDR3 covers 17 residues. The CDR3 reads CASSEVGRTLLYNEQFF. The DNA of the CDR3 is TGTGCCAGCAGTGAAGTCGGGAGGACTCTTCTCTACAATGAGCAGTTCTTC.

The chain couples TRBV11-2 to TRBJ1-2; 7 bases agree with TRBD1. The CDR3 consists of 15 residues. V was pared by 3 bases and J by 3 bases, with 7 bases of the junction left unmatched. Germline V gives CDR1 SGHAT, CDR2 FQNNGV. The CDR3 spells CASSLGRDSHYGYTF. The CDR3 bases are TGTGCCAGCAGCTTGGGCCGGGACAGCCACTATGGCTACACCTTC. Full variable domain (outside the CDR3, taken from reference TRBV11-2 and TRBJ1-2): EAGVAQSPRYKIIEKRQSVAFWCNPISGHATLYWYQQILGQGPKLLIQFQNNGVVDDSQLPKDRFSAERLKGVDSTLKIQPAKLEDSAVYLCASSLGRDSHYGYTFGSGTRLTVV.